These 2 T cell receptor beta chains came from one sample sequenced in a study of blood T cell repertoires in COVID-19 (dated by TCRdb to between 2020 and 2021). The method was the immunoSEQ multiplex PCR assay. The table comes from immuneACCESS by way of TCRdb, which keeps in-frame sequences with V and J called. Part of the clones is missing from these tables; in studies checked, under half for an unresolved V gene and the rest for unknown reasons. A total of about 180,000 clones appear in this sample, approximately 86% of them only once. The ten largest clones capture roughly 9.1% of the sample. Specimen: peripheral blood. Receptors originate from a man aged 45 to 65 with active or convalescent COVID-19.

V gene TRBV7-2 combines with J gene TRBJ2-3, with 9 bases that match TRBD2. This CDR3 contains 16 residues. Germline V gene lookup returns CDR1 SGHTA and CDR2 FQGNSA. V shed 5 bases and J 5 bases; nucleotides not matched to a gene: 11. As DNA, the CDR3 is TGTGCCAGCAGCATTCGACTAGCGGTTCAGTTAGATACGCAGTATTTT. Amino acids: CASSIRLAVQLDTQYF.

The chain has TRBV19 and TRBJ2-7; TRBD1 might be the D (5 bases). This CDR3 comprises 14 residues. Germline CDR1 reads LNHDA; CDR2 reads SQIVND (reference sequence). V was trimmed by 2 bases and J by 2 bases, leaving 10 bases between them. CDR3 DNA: TGTGCCAGTAGTATAACGCAGGGAACCTACGAGCAGTACTTC. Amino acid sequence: CASSITQGTYEQYF.